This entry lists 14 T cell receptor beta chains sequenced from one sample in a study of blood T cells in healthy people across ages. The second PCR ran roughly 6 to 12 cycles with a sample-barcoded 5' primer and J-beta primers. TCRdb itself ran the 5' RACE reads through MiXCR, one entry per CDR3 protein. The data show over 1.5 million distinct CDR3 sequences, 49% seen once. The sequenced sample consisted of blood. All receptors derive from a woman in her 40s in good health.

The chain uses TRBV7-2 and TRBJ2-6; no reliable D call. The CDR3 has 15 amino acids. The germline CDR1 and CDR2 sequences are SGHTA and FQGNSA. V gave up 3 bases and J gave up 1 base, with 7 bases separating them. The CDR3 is CASSFFGSGANVLTF. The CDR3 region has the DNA TGTGCCAGCAGCTTCTTCGGATCTGGGGCCAACGTCCTGACTTTC.

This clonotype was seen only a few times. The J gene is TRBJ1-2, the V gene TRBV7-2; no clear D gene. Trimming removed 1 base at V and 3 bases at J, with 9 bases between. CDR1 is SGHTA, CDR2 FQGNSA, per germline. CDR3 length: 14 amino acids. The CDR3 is CASSLGSAHYGYTF. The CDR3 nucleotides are TGTGCCAGCAGCTTAGGGTCAGCCCACTATGGCTACACCTTC.

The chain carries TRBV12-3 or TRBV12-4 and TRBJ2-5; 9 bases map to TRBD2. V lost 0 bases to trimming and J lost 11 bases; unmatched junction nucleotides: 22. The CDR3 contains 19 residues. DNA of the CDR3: TGTGCCAGCAGTTTAGCTTTAAATCGAGCCGCGCTAGCGGGGTTTAATCAGTACTTC. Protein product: CASSLALNRAALAGFNQYF.

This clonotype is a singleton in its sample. This CDR3 is CASSLGFGGYGYTF. The CDR3 region has the DNA TGTGCCAGCAGTTTAGGTTTCGGGGGTTATGGCTACACCTTC. The V and J genes are TRBV28 and TRBJ1-2; maybe TRBD1 (5 bases). CDR1 and CDR2 from the germline V gene are MDHEN and SYDVKM. The CDR3 contains 14 residues. Trimming pared 2 bases from V and 5 bases from J, leaving 12 bases between.

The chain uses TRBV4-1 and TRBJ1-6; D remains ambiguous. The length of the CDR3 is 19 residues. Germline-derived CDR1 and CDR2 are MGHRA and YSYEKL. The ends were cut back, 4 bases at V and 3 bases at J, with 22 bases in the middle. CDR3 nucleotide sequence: TGCGCCAGCAGCCCATCCAGGACTCCGTATCAGCTCTATAATTCACCCCTCCACTTT. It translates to CASSPSRTPYQLYNSPLHF.

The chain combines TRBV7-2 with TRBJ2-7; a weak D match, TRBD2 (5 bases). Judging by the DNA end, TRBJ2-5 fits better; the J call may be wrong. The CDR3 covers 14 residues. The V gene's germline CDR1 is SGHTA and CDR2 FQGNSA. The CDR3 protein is CASSLSGELKTQYF. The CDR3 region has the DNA TGTGCCAGCAGCTTGAGTGGGGAGTTAAAGACCCAGTACTTC.

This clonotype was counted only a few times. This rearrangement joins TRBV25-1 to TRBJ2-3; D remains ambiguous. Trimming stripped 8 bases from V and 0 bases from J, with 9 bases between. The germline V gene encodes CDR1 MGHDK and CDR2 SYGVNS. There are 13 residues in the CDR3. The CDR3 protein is CASRQSSTDTQYF. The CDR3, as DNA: TGTGCCAGCCGTCAGTCGAGCACAGATACGCAGTATTTT. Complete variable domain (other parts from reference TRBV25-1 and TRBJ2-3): EADIYQTPRYLVIGTGKKITLECSQTMGHDKMYWYQQDPGMELHLIHYSYGVNSTEKGDLSSESTVSRIRTEHFPLTLESARPSHTSQYLCASRQSSTDTQYFGPGTRLTVL.

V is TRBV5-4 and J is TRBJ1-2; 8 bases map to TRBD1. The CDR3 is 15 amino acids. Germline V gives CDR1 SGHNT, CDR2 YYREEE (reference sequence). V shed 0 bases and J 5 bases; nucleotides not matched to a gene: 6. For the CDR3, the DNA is TGTGCCAGCAGCTTGGGGCCGACAGGGGAGTATGGCTACACCTTC. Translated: CASSLGPTGEYGYTF.

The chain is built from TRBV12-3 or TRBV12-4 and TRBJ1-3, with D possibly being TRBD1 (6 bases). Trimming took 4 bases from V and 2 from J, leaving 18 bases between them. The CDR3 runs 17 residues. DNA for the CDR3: TGTGCCAGCAGTTCATTTGTGGGGGGCAGAACTGGAAACACCATATATTTT. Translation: CASSSFVGGRTGNTIYF.

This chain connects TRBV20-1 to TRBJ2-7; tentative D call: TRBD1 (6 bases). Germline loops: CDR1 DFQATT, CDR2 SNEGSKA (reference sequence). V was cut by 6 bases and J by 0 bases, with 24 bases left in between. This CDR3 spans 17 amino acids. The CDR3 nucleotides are TGCAGTGCGTCGCCGCTCACCAGGGGCACAAGCTCCTACGAGCAGTACTTC. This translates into CSASPLTRGTSSYEQYF.

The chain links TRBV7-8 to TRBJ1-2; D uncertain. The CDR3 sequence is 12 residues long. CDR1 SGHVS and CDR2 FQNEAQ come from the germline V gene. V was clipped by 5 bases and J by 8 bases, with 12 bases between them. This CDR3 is CASSPRLGGYTF. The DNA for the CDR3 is TGTGCCAGCAGCCCGCGGTTGGGGGGCTACACCTTC.

CDR3 residues: CASSTQHRDGWDTQYF. The CDR3 coding sequence is TGTGCCAGTAGTACCCAACACCGGGACGGCTGGGATACGCAGTATTTT. The chain carries TRBV19 and TRBJ2-3; D may be TRBD1 or TRBD2 (5 bases each). Trimming pared 4 bases from V and 6 bases from J, leaving 20 bases between. The CDR3 has 16 residues. Germline CDR1 reads LNHDA; CDR2 reads SQIVND (reference sequence).

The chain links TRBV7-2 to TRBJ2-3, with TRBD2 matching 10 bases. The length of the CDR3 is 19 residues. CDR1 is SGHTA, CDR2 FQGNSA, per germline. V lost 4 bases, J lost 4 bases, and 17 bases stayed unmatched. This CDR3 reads CASSSRSSGGARRADTQYF. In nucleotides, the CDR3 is TGTGCCAGCAGCTCCCGGTCGAGCGGGGGGGCAAGACGTGCAGATACGCAGTATTTT.

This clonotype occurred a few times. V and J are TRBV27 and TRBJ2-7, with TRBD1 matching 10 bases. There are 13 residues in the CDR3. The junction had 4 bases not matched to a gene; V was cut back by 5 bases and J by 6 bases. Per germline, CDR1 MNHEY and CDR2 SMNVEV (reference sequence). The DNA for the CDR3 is TGTGCCAGCAGTGGGTGGACAGGGGGCGAGCAGTACTTC. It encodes CASSGWTGGEQYF.